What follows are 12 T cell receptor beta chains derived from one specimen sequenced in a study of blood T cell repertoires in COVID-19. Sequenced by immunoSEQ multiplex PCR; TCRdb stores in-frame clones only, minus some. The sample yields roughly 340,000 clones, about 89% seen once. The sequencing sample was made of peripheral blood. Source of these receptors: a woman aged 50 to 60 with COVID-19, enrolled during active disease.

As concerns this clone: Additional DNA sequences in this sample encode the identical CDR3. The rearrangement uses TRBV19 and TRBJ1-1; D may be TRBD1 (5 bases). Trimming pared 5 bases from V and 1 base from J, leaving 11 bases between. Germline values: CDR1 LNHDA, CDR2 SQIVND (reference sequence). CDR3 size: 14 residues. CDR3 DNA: TGTGCCAGTAGTCGAACGACAGCGAACACTGAAGCTTTCTTT. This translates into CASSRTTANTEAFF. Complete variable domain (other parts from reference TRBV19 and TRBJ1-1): DGGITQSPKYLFRKEGQNVTLSCEQNLNHDAMYWYRQDPGQGLRLIYYSQIVNDFQKGDIAEGYSVSREKKESFPLTVTSAQKNPTAFYLCASSRTTANTEAFFGQGTRLTVV.

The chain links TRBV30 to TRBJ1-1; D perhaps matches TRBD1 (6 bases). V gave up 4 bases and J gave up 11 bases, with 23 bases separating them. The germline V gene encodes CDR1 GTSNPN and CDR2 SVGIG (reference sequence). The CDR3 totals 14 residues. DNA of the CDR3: TGTGCCTGGAACCGACGGAACAGGGCTAAGCAGGCTTTCTTT. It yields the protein CAWNRRNRAKQAFF.

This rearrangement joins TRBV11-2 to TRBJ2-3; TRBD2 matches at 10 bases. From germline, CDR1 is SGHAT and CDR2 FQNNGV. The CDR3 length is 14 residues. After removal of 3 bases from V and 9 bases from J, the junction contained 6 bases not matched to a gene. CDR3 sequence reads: CASSLLAGARTQYF. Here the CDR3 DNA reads TGTGCCAGCAGCTTGCTAGCGGGAGCCCGGACGCAGTATTTT.

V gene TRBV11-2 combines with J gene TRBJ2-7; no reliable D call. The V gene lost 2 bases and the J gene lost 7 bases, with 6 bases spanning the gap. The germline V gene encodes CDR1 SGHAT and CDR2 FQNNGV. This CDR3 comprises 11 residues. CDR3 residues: CASSLNREQYF. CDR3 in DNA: TGTGCCAGCAGCTTAAATCGGGAGCAGTACTTC.

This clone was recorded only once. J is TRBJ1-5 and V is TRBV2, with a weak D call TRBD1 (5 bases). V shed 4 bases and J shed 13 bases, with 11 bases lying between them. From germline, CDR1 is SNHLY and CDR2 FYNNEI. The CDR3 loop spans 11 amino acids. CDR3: CASSGLGLQHF. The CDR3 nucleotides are TGTGCCAGCAGTGGTTTGGGACTTCAGCATTTT.

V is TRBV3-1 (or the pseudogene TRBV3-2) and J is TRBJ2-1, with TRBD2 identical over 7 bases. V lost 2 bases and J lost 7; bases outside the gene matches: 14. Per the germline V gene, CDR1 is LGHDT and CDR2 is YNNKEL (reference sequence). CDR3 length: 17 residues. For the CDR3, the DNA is TGTGCCAGCAGCCAAAGGCGGGCGGGAGAGGGAGAAAATGAGCAGTTCTTC. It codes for CASSQRRAGEGENEQFF.

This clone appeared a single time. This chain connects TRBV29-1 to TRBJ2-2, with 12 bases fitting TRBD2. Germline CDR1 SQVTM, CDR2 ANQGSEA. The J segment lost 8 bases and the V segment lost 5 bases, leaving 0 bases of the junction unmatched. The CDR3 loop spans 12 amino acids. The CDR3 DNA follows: TGCAGCGTTACTAGCGGGAGGGGGGAGCTGTTTTTT. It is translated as CSVTSGRGELFF.

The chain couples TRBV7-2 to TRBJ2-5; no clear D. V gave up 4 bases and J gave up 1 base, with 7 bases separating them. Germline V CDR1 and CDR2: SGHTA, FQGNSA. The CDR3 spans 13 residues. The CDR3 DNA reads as TGTGCCAGCAGCTCAACAACCCAAGAGACCCAGTACTTC. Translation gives CASSSTTQETQYF.

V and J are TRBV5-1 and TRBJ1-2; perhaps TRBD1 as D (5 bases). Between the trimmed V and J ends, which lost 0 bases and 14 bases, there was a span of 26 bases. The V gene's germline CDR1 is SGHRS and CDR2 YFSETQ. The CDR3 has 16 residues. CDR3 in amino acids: CASSLDAGGTPSGLTF. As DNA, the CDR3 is TGCGCCAGCAGCTTGGATGCGGGGGGTACACCTTCGGGGTTAACCTTC.

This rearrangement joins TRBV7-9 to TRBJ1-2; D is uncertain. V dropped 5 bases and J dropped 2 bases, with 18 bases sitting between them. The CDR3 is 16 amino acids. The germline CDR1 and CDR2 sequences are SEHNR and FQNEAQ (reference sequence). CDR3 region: CASSPAGYGSNYGYTF. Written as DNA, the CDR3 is TGTGCCAGCAGCCCAGCTGGGTACGGTAGCAACTATGGCTACACCTTC.

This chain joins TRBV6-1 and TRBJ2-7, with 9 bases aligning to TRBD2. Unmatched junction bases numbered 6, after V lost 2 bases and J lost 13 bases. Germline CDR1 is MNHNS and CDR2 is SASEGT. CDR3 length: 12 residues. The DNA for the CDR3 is TGTGCCAGCAGTGAACTAGCGGGACGGCCCTACTTC. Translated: CASSELAGRPYF.

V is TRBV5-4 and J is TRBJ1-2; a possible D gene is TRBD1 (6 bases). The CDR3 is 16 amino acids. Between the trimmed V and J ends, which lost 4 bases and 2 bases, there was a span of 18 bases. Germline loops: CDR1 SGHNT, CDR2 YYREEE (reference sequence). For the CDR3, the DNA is TGTGCCAGCAGCCCACAAACCAGGGGTTTGAACTATGGCTACACCTTC. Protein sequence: CASSPQTRGLNYGYTF.